This is a list of T cell receptor beta chains from one sample in a study of shared clonotypes between healthy human individuals. TCRdb keeps only in-frame clones here, not all; method: immunoSEQ multiplex PCR. The table lists roughly 1,600,000 clones, 98% to 99% of them singletons. The sequenced sample was naive CD4+ T cells sorted from blood. Receptor source: a man aged 25 to 40 in good health. Both conserved end residues are trimmed from each CDR3. The order of the fields is CDR3 protein, V gene, J gene, clone size, D gene, CDR3 length. A D gene is named only where the DNA matches it firmly. Expanded clones get a size class; other rows say once, few or many, or leave the size out.

ASSLFGAINEKLF	TRBV5-1	TRBJ1-4	.	.	13
ASSLAYYGYT	TRBV11-2	TRBJ1-2	.	.	10
ASSERQGWDEQF	TRBV2	TRBJ2-1	.	TRBD1	12
ASSLVGGRADTQY	TRBV7-6	TRBJ2-3	.	.	13
SVSKVQGMDTEAF	TRBV29-1	TRBJ1-1	.	.	13
ATSRGVGSPQH	TRBV15	TRBJ1-5	.	.	11
ASSGGTEQETQY	TRBV5-1	TRBJ2-5	.	.	12
ASSSGTSGRRETQY	TRBV27	TRBJ2-5	.	TRBD2	14
ASSPGQGDQPQH	TRBV18	TRBJ1-5	.	TRBD1	12
ASSVRDTYTGELF	TRBV9	TRBJ2-2	once	.	13
ASSYFGAVFGELF	TRBV6-5	TRBJ2-2	once	.	13
ASSLYRGRVYTGELF	TRBV27	TRBJ2-2	once	TRBD1	15
SVGYGEQF	TRBV29-1	TRBJ2-1	.	.	8
ASSVEVRQGTYNEQF	TRBV9	TRBJ2-1	.	TRBD1	15
ASSSKQGGPNYGYT	TRBV7-2	TRBJ1-2	.	.	14
ASLGYSSTDTQY	TRBV2	TRBJ2-3	.	.	12
ASRGLDDT	TRBV28	TRBJ1-2	.	.	8
ASSPEGLGNTGELF	TRBV2	TRBJ2-2	.	.	14
ASSRTSGSYNEQF	TRBV19	TRBJ2-1	.	TRBD2	13
ASSQPWTSGRAGELF	TRBV14	TRBJ2-2	.	TRBD2	15
ASSSGGQGPFQETQY	TRBV9	TRBJ2-5	.	TRBD1	15
ASSPRTLRSYNEQF	TRBV28	TRBJ2-1	.	.	14
AISVGDEQY	TRBV10-3	TRBJ2-7	.	.	9